This T cell receptor beta chain was recorded in a study of blood T cell repertoires in COVID-19. Study overall: The study drew acute and convalescent COVID-19 samples from the United States, Italy and Spain. The analysed material was cDNA or gDNA that came from T cells, B-cell-depleted T cells, or PBMCs.

The CDR3 sequence is 15 residues long. Germline values: CDR1 SEHNR, CDR2 FQNEAQ (reference sequence). J lost 2 bases, V lost 5 bases, and 8 bases had no gene match. As originally analysed: Estimated nucleated cell counts came from reference gene primer amplification. Sequencing was performed with immunoSEQ multiplex PCR; in TCRdb, only in-frame clones are kept and a portion is missing. For V, J and clone size, that table is used; D and trimming come from the DNA. The table has 150,000 to 200,000 clones, under 90% seen once. The sequence was obtained from a woman aged 80 or over with acute or convalescent COVID-19. This chain joins TRBV7-9 and TRBJ2-7; TRBD2 aligns across 8 bases. The sequenced material came from peripheral blood. This CDR3 is CASSHRLASAYEQYF. The CDR3, as DNA: TGTGCCAGCAGCCACAGACTAGCGTCAGCCTACGAGCAGTACTTC.